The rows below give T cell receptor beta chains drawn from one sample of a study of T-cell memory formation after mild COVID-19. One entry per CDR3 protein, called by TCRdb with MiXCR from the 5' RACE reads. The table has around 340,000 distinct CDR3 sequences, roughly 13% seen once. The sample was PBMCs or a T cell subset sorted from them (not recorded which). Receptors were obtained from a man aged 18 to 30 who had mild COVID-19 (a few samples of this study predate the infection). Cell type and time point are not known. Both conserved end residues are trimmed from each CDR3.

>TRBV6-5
ASSYGGYGYT
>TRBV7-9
ASSSWTGSPLH
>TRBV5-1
ASSSPTNTGELF
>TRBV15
ATSRDKGPQPQH
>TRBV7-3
ASSLSFAGGHGDTQY
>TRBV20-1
SAVLAGPKTQY
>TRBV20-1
SARDREDQPQH
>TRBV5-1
ASTWSDRDSGNTIY
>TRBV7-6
ASSTGQGPTEAF
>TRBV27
ASSRGGGNTEAF
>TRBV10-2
ASSGDPRETQY
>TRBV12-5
ASGPGQGMQY
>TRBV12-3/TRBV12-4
ASSAKPLDRVGSPLH
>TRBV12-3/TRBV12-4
ASSVDSPLPQH
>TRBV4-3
ASSQEVVNYGYT
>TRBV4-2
ASSQLGFLNEQF
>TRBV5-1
ASSTPDGVTEAF
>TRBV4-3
ASSHVGLERETQY
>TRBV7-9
ASSSTGFNQPQH
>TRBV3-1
ASSQARGGYNSPLH
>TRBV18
ASSGDGDGYT
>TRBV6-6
ASGAGGNGEAF
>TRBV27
ASSPVGQQETQY
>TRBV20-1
SASPTGGPEQY
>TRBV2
ASSEAGGGTEAF
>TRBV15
ATSRGRGSNEKLF